This TCR beta chain stems from a study of cytomegalovirus exposure and HLA in healthy donors. Looking at the study overall: Clustering assigned over 70% of the approximately 400 genotyped donors to the Caucasian-associated ancestry cluster. Study-wide results and caveats: Reportedly, a later analysis found an Asian-associated ancestry cluster had fewer N-insertions than the approximately 670-donor mean. Another analysis was done later, and it associated around 15,000 TCR beta sequences with HLA alleles at 0.05 false discovery rate. TCR beta chains numbering approximately 150 were designated cytomegalovirus-associated.

PCR involved 60 Vbeta and 13 Jbeta primers. Profiled with immunoSEQ multiplex PCR; TCRdb holds only in-frame clones, not every one. This table holds around 130,000 clones, roughly 78% found once. With regard to this clone: Antigen: not known.

The source of this sequence is a man aged 25 to 40 in good health and CMV-seronegative. Sequences were obtained from PBMCs.

CDR3 sequence: CASVSHGTGDYGYTF. CDR3 DNA sequence: TGTGCCAGCGTTTCCCACGGGACAGGGGACTATGGCTACACCTTC. The chain couples TRBV28 to TRBJ1-2; 10 bases are a match to TRBD1. The trim removed 8 bases at V and 3 bases at J, leaving 9 bases unmatched. The V gene's germline CDR1 is MDHEN and CDR2 SYDVKM. This CDR3 contains 15 residues.